Each of the 23 T cell receptor beta chains below was sequenced from the same sample in a study of brain metastases from non-small cell lung cancer. Only in-frame clones appear in the TCRdb table, and some are missing; sequencing was by immunoSEQ multiplex PCR. The sample includes 1,200 to 1,500 clones, 65% to 85% of them seen just once. Sample: tumor-adjacent normal tissue. The receptors come from a donor at least 40 years old with non-small cell lung cancer.

Comment on this clone: A much larger clone lies one base from this, so it may be a read error. The CDR3 DNA reads as TGTACCAGCAGCGCCTCCGGGGCACTAGCCTCTGAGCAGTTCTTC. Encoded protein: CTSSASGALASEQFF. V is TRBV9 and J is TRBJ2-1, with D possibly being TRBD2 (6 bases). Germline V gene lookup returns CDR1 SGDLS and CDR2 YYNGEE. The CDR3 covers 15 residues.

This sequence joins TRBV13 and TRBJ2-5; 13 positions match TRBD2. Germline V gives CDR1 PRHDT, CDR2 FYEKMQ (reference sequence). Losses at the gene ends were 5 bases for V and 1 base for J; bases not matched to a gene: 4. The CDR3 spans 16 residues. The CDR3 reads CASSPRLAGGQETQYF. DNA of the CDR3: TGTGCCAGCAGCCCGAGACTAGCGGGGGGCCAAGAGACCCAGTACTTC. Combining the CDR3 with reference TRBV13 and TRBJ2-5 gives the whole variable domain AAGVIQSPRHLIKEKRETATLKCYPIPRHDTVYWYQQGPGQDPQFLISFYEKMQSDKGSIPDRFSAQQFSDYHSELNMSSLELGDSALYFCASSPRLAGGQETQYFGPGTRLLVL.

V and J are TRBV30 and TRBJ1-1, with TRBD1 identical over 10 bases. Germline values: CDR1 GTSNPN, CDR2 SVGIG (reference sequence). Losses at the gene ends were 5 bases for V and 6 bases for J; bases not matched to a gene: 6. This CDR3 is 13 amino acids long. The CDR3 DNA is TGTGCCTGGGAGACAGGGGGCTTCTCTGAAGCTTTCTTT. Translating gives CAWETGGFSEAFF.

This rearrangement joins TRBV7-3 to TRBJ2-3, with D unresolved. The CDR3 extends over 14 amino acids. Germline V CDR1 and CDR2: SGHTA, FQGTGA. Trimming pared 5 bases from V and 1 base from J, leaving 10 bases between. In DNA form, the CDR3 reads TGTGCCAGCAGCCCGTCTGGCGGCACAGATACGCAGTATTTT. Its protein product is CASSPSGGTDTQYF.

The chain links TRBV10-3 to TRBJ1-1, with D possibly being TRBD1 (5 bases). The V gene's germline CDR1 is ENHRY and CDR2 SYGVKD. There are 14 residues in the CDR3. Trimming pared 6 bases from V and 1 base from J, leaving 12 bases between. CDR3 bases: TGTGCCATCAGGATGACAGACCGGAACACTGAAGCTTTCTTT. Translated, it gives CAIRMTDRNTEAFF.

This chain links TRBV5-6 with TRBJ2-3, with 12 bases identical to TRBD2. There are 15 residues in the CDR3. The V gene's germline CDR1 is SGHDT and CDR2 YYEEEE. V gave up 4 bases and J gave up 4 bases; unmatched junction bases: 4. The CDR3 is CASSTRTSGADTQYF. CDR3 in DNA: TGTGCCAGCAGCACCCGGACTAGCGGGGCAGATACGCAGTATTTT.

CDR3 DNA sequence: TGCAGCTTCCGAACAGGGCAGGGGACTGAAGCTTTCTTT. Residues: CSFRTGQGTEAFF. The chain links TRBV29-1 to TRBJ1-1; perhaps TRBD1 as D (6 bases). The CDR3 is made up of 13 amino acids. V lost 8 bases and J 5 bases, leaving 18 bases between the germline ends. Germline V gene data show CDR1 as SQVTM and CDR2 as ANQGSEA.

In regard to this clone: One end of the junction varies from germline; a read error may be responsible. The gene calls are TRBV27 and TRBJ2-3; D remains unclear. Per the germline V gene, CDR1 is MNHEY and CDR2 is SMNVEV (reference sequence). This CDR3 has 14 amino acids. The CDR3 nucleotides read TGTGCCAGCAGTTCAATTCAAGAGCCAGATACACAGTATTTT. This sequence encodes CASSSIQEPDTQYF.

Concerning this clone itself: At one end the junction does not follow the germline gene, possibly because of a read error. The rearrangement uses TRBV28 and TRBJ1-1; the match to TRBD1 covers 11 bases. The germline CDR1 and CDR2 sequences are MDHEN and SYDVKM. The CDR3 extends over 17 amino acids. CDR3: CASSIWTGGVIRTEAFF. In nucleotides, the CDR3 is TGTGCCAGCAGTATATGGACAGGGGGCGTAATAAGGACTGAAGCTTTCTTT.

The chain is built from TRBV6-2 or TRBV6-3 and TRBJ1-5, with TRBD1 as a possible D gene (5 bases). V dropped 6 bases and J dropped 3 bases, with 12 bases sitting between them. This CDR3 is 14 amino acids long. The germline gives CDR1 MNHEY, CDR2 SVGEGT. The DNA for the CDR3 is TGTGCCAGCAGCTGGGGGGGGGACAATCAGCCCCAGCATTTT. Its protein is CASSWGGDNQPQHF.

As regards this clone: Relative to the germline gene, one junction end is altered; a read error may explain this. This rearrangement joins TRBV3-1 (or the pseudogene TRBV3-2) to TRBJ1-5; D unclear. This CDR3 has 14 amino acids. Looked up from germline, CDR1 is LGHDT and CDR2 is YNNKEL (reference sequence). The CDR3 sequence: CVSSPRGSGQPQHF. The CDR3 bases are TGTGTCAGCAGCCCCCGTGGGTCGGGTCAGCCCCAGCATTTT.

The chain couples TRBV28 to TRBJ1-6; D gene unclear. The CDR3 totals 16 residues. Germline lookup yields CDR1 MDHEN and CDR2 SYDVKM. The ends were cut back, 8 bases at V and 5 bases at J, with 19 bases in the middle. The CDR3 region is CASRGPTKLHNSPLHF. CDR3 bases: TGTGCCAGCCGGGGTCCGACAAAACTTCATAATTCACCCCTCCACTTT.

V and J are TRBV7-9 and TRBJ1-6, with D possibly being TRBD1 (6 bases). This CDR3 has 15 amino acids. Deletions cut 1 base from V and 6 bases from J, with 10 bases between. In germline, CDR1 is SEHNR, CDR2 FQNEAQ (reference sequence). The CDR3 DNA is TGTGCCAGCAGCTTAGGATGGGGGCCTAATTCACCCCTCCACTTT. This encodes CASSLGWGPNSPLHF.

V is TRBV10-1 and J is TRBJ2-1, with 8 bases fitting TRBD2. The CDR3 is made up of 17 amino acids. The V and J ends lost 1 base and 7 bases, in that order; junction bases with no gene match: 12. The germline V gene has CDR1 WNHNN and CDR2 SYGVQD (reference sequence). CDR3: CASSEFHSGMVRNEQFF. In nucleotides, the CDR3 is TGCGCCAGCAGTGAGTTTCATAGCGGGATGGTCAGGAATGAGCAGTTCTTC.

The chain has TRBV28 and TRBJ2-5, with D hard to call. The V gene's germline CDR1 is MDHEN and CDR2 SYDVKM. The CDR3 consists of 13 residues. The V gene lost 5 bases and the J gene lost 4 bases, with 11 bases spanning the gap. CDR3 sequence: CASSTPARETQYF. The CDR3, as DNA: TGTGCCAGCAGTACTCCCGCGAGAGAGACCCAGTACTTC.

The chain combines TRBV2 with TRBJ1-5, with TRBD1 as a possible D gene (6 bases). CDR1 is SNHLY, CDR2 FYNNEI, per germline. The CDR3 extends over 14 amino acids. With 3 bases removed from V and 4 bases from J, the gap between germline ends came to 10 bases. CDR3 coding DNA: TGTGCCAGCAGTGACAGGGGCGGAAATCAGCCCCAGCATTTT. Its translation is CASSDRGGNQPQHF.

The genes are TRBV7-9 and TRBJ2-7; TRBD2 matches 7 bases. The CDR3 totals 16 residues. Germline V gene data show CDR1 as SEHNR and CDR2 as FQNEAQ (reference sequence). With V trimmed by 4 bases and J by 2 bases, 11 bases remained unmatched. The DNA of the CDR3 is TGTGCCAGCAGCTCCCCGAGGGCTAGCGGACCCTACGAGCAGTACTTC. It encodes CASSSPRASGPYEQYF.

The chain recombines TRBV14 with TRBJ2-4; no reliable D call. Per the germline V gene, CDR1 is SGHDN and CDR2 is FVKESK. The CDR3 has 13 residues. The germline V and J ends were trimmed by 5 bases and 5 bases, with 10 bases remaining between them. In DNA, the CDR3 is TGTGCCAGCAGCGAACGCATGGAAAACATTCAGTACTTC. Translating gives CASSERMENIQYF.

CDR3 DNA: TGTGCCAGCTCACCCACAGGGCTCGGTATTCAGCCCCAGCATTTT. This codes for CASSPTGLGIQPQHF. J is TRBJ1-5 and V is TRBV18, with D possibly matching TRBD1 (6 bases). Trimming stripped 3 bases from V and 6 bases from J, with 15 bases between. Looked up from germline, CDR1 is KGHSH and CDR2 is LQKENI. The CDR3 sequence is 15 residues long.

This clone was recorded once. This chain links TRBV10-2 with TRBJ1-2; no definite D call. Germline V lookup: CDR1 WSHSY, CDR2 SAAADI. The germline V and J ends were trimmed by 2 bases and 5 bases, with 9 bases remaining between them. The CDR3 has 13 residues. CDR3 sequence reads: CASSEVREYGYTF. The CDR3 nucleotides read TGCGCCAGCAGTGAGGTTCGAGAATATGGCTACACCTTC.

The rearrangement joins TRBV4-3 to TRBJ2-1, with D hard to call. The CDR3 loop spans 17 amino acids. Trimming removed 0 bases at V and 7 bases at J, with 19 bases between. CDR1 is LGHNA and CDR2 is YSLEER in the germline V gene. Written as DNA, the CDR3 is TGCGCCAGCAGCCAAGATAGGGCCACAATTGGGTGGAATGAGCAGTTCTTC. Its protein is CASSQDRATIGWNEQFF.

This clone is labeled large. Other DNA variants within this sample encode the same CDR3. This chain joins TRBV6-2 or TRBV6-3 and TRBJ1-1; D possibly corresponds to TRBD1 (5 bases). V lost 7 bases to trimming and J lost 2 bases, with 14 bases between them. This CDR3 is built from 14 residues. CDR1 and CDR2 from the germline V gene are MNHEY and SVGEGT. The CDR3 region has the DNA TGTGCCAGCATCCCTTGGGACGGAAACACTGAAGCTTTCTTT. Its protein is CASIPWDGNTEAFF.

The gene calls are TRBV12-5 and TRBJ2-5, with 11 nucleotides matching TRBD2. The trim removed 5 bases at V and 4 bases at J, leaving 6 bases unmatched. The germline V gene has CDR1 LGHNT and CDR2 FRNRAP. The length of the CDR3 is 15 residues. This CDR3 is CASGPGLAELETQYF. In nucleotides, the CDR3 is TGTGCTAGTGGTCCGGGACTAGCGGAGCTAGAGACCCAGTACTTC. Full variable domain (remainder filled in from reference TRBV12-5 and TRBJ2-5): DARVTQTPRHKVTEMGQEVTMRCQPILGHNTVFWYRQTMMQGLELLAYFRNRAPLDDSGMPKDRFSAEMPDATLATLKIQPSEPRDSAVYFCASGPGLAELETQYFGPGTRLLVL.